Listed below are T cell receptor beta chains from one sample, sequenced in a study of T-cell memory formation after mild COVID-19. TCRdb re-called the 5' RACE reads through MiXCR, storing one row per CDR3 protein. The table shows 130,000 to 150,000 distinct CDR3 sequences, with approximately 6% occurring only once. Material for sequencing was PBMCs or a T cell subset sorted from them (not recorded which). Receptor source: an adult woman who had mild COVID-19 (a few samples of this study predate the infection). Cell type and time point are not known. Each CDR3 is given with its conserved first and last residue. The order of the fields is clone size, J gene, CDR3 length, V gene, D gene, CDR3 protein, CDR3 DNA. The D gene is left open where the match is weak. Part of the rows lack a size; the others show once, few, many or a class for expanded clones.

size: NA
J: TRBJ1-5
length: 14
V: TRBV12-3/TRBV12-4
D: NA
CDR3: CASSLSGPHQPQHF
DNA: TGTGCCAGCAGTTTGTCAGGACCTCATCAGCCCCAGCATTTT

size: NA
J: TRBJ2-3
length: 15
V: TRBV7-7
D: TRBD1
CDR3: CASSPTGTVTDTQYF
DNA: TGTGCTAGCAGCCCGACCGGGACAGTCACAGATACGCAGTATTTT

size: many
J: TRBJ2-7
length: 13
V: TRBV15
D: NA
CDR3: CATSRDPSYEQYF
DNA: TGTGCCACCAGCAGGGACCCCAGCTACGAGCAGTACTTC

size: many
J: TRBJ2-1
length: 13
V: TRBV4-3
D: NA
CDR3: CASSLRGLNEQFF
DNA: TGCGCCAGCAGCCTCCGGGGCCTGAATGAGCAGTTCTTC

size: many
J: TRBJ2-1
length: 16
V: TRBV7-9
D: TRBD2
CDR3: CASSARQGGSYNEQFF
DNA: TGTGCCAGCAGCGCACGCCAGGGAGGGTCCTACAATGAGCAGTTCTTC

size: NA
J: TRBJ2-5
length: 15
V: TRBV18
D: TRBD2
CDR3: CASNREPAGLETQYF
DNA: TGTGCCAGCAACCGGGAGCCAGCGGGGTTAGAGACCCAGTACTTC

size: NA
J: TRBJ2-3
length: 17
V: TRBV7-9
D: TRBD2
CDR3: CASSLRLAGVGTDTQYF
DNA: TGTGCCAGCAGCTTGAGACTAGCGGGGGTTGGCACAGATACGCAGTATTTT

size: few
J: TRBJ1-1
length: 14
V: TRBV18
D: NA
CDR3: CASSPAIGDTEAFF
DNA: TGTGCCAGCTCACCAGCGATAGGGGACACTGAAGCTTTCTTT

size: few
J: TRBJ1-2
length: 13
V: TRBV11-3
D: NA
CDR3: CASSPGPFYGYTF
DNA: TGTGCCAGCTCCCCGGGCCCATTCTATGGCTACACCTTC

size: medium-sized
J: TRBJ2-7
length: 15
V: TRBV11-2
D: NA
CDR3: CASSVPFRQAYEQYF
DNA: TGTGCCAGCAGCGTCCCGTTTCGACAAGCCTACGAGCAGTACTTC

size: few
J: TRBJ2-3
length: 14
V: TRBV7-7
D: TRBD1
CDR3: CASSSGQGAYTQYF
DNA: TGTGCTAGCAGCTCAGGGCAGGGGGCATATACGCAGTATTTT

size: many
J: TRBJ1-2
length: 14
V: TRBV12-3/TRBV12-4
D: TRBD1
CDR3: CASSPMTGNYGYTF
DNA: TGTGCCAGCAGTCCGATGACAGGGAACTATGGCTACACCTTC

size: many
J: TRBJ2-7
length: 16
V: TRBV20-1
D: TRBD2
CDR3: CSAAGRTSGGSYEQYF
DNA: TGCAGTGCTGCGGGCCGGACTAGCGGGGGCTCCTACGAGCAGTACTTC

size: many
J: TRBJ2-7
length: 12
V: TRBV6-1
D: TRBD1
CDR3: CAIRDRPYEQYF
DNA: TGTGCCATCCGGGACAGACCCTACGAGCAGTACTTC

size: NA
J: TRBJ2-1
length: 15
V: TRBV6-5
D: TRBD1
CDR3: CASSYSRDSYNEQFF
DNA: TGTGCCAGCAGTTACAGTCGGGACAGCTACAATGAGCAGTTCTTC

size: many
J: TRBJ2-7
length: 17
V: TRBV7-8
D: NA
CDR3: CASSSPVGAGLPYEQYF
DNA: TGTGCCAGCAGCTCCCCGGTTGGCGCGGGGCTTCCCTACGAGCAGTACTTC

size: many
J: TRBJ1-2
length: 12
V: TRBV19
D: TRBD1
CDR3: CATGQATYGYTF
DNA: TGTGCCACGGGACAGGCAACCTATGGCTACACCTTC

size: many
J: TRBJ1-2
length: 12
V: TRBV20-1
D: NA
CDR3: CSAGGAQAGYTF
DNA: TGCAGTGCTGGGGGGGCGCAAGCCGGCTACACCTTC

size: many
J: TRBJ2-5
length: 13
V: TRBV29-1
D: NA
CDR3: CSVDRGRQETQYF
DNA: TGCAGCGTTGACCGGGGCCGCCAAGAGACCCAGTACTTC

size: few
J: TRBJ1-2
length: 14
V: TRBV7-9
D: TRBD1
CDR3: CASSFAGGTYGYTF
DNA: TGTGCCAGCAGCTTTGCAGGGGGCACCTATGGCTACACCTTC

size: many
J: TRBJ2-5
length: 16
V: TRBV5-1
D: TRBD2
CDR3: CASSSGLAGRQETQYF
DNA: TGCGCCAGCAGCTCCGGACTAGCGGGAAGGCAAGAGACCCAGTACTTC

size: many
J: TRBJ1-2
length: 13
V: TRBV5-4
D: TRBD1
CDR3: CASSLDRGSGYTF
DNA: TGTGCCAGCAGCTTGGACAGGGGTTCGGGCTACACCTTC

size: NA
J: TRBJ1-2
length: 16
V: TRBV2
D: NA
CDR3: CASSEALQGREDGYTF
DNA: TGTGCCAGCAGTGAAGCGCTTCAGGGCAGGGAGGATGGCTACACCTTC

size: few
J: TRBJ2-7
length: 13
V: TRBV24-1
D: TRBD2
CDR3: CATATSGNYEQYF
DNA: TGTGCCACTGCGACTAGCGGGAATTACGAGCAGTACTTC

size: many
J: TRBJ2-7
length: 15
V: TRBV4-2
D: NA
CDR3: CASSQELIDYYEQYF
DNA: TGTGCCAGCAGCCAAGAACTGATAGACTACTACGAGCAGTACTTC

size: NA
J: TRBJ1-1
length: 15
V: TRBV3-1
D: TRBD1
CDR3: CASSVRPGGNTEAFF
DNA: TGTGCCAGCAGTGTAAGACCAGGGGGCAATACTGAAGCTTTCTTT